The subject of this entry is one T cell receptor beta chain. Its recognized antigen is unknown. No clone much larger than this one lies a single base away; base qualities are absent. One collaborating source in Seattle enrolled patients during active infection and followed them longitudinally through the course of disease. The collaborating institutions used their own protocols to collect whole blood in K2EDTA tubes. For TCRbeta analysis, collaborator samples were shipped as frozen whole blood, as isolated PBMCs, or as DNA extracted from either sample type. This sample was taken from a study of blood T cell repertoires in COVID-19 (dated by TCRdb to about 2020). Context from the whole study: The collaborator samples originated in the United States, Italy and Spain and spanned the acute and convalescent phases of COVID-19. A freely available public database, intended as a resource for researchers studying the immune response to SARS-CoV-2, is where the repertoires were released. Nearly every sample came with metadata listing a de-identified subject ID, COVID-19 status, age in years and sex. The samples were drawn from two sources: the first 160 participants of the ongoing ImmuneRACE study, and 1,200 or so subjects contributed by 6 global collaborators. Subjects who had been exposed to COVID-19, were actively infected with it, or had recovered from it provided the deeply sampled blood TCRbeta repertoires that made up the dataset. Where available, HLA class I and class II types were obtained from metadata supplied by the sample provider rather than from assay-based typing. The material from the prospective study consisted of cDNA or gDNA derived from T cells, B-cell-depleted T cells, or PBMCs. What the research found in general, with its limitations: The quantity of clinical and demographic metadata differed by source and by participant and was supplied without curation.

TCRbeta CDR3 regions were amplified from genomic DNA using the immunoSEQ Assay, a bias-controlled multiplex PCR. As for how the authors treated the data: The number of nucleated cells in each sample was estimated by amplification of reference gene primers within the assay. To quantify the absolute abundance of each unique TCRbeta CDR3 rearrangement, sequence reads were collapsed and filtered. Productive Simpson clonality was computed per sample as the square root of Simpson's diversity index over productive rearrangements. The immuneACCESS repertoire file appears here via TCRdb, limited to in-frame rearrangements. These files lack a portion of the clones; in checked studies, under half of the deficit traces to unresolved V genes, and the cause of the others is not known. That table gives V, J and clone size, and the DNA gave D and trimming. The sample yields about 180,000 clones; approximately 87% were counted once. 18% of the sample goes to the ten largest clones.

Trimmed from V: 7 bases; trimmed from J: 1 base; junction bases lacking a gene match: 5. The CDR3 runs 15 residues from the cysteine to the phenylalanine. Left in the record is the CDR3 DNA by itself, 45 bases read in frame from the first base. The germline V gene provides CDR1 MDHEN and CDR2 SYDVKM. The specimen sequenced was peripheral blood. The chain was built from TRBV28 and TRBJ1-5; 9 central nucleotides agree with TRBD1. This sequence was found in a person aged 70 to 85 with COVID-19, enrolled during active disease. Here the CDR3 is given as CASNRQGGSNQPQHF. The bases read TGTGCCAGCAACCGACAGGGGGGAAGCAATCAGCCCCAGCATTTT. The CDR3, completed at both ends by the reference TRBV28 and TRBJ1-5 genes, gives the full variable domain DVKVTQSSRYLVKRTGEKVFLECVQDMDHENMFWYRQDPGLGLRLIYFSYDVKMKEKGDIPEGYSVSREKKERFSLILESASTNQTSMYLCASNRQGGSNQPQHFGDGTRLSIL.